A selection of T cell receptor beta chains follows, all from one sample in a study of blood T cell repertoires in COVID-19. Libraries were prepared by immunoSEQ multiplex PCR; TCRdb keeps only in-frame clonotypes and omits some of them. The table shows approximately 50,000 clones, with about nine tenths occurring only once. The source material was peripheral blood. Source of these receptors: a man in his forties with acute or convalescent COVID-19. The CDR3 runs from the conserved cysteine through the conserved F or W. Not all rows give a size; the values are once, few, many and, for expanded clones, a class.

length: 17; size: .; V: TRBV4-2; J: TRBJ2-2; CDR3: CASSQGGTSGITGELFF
length: 16; size: .; V: TRBV27; J: TRBJ2-4; CDR3: CASSLGSGQDKNIQYF
length: 14; size: .; V: TRBV6-5; J: TRBJ2-1; CDR3: CASSLRGAYNEQFF
length: 13; size: .; V: TRBV7-2; J: TRBJ2-3; CDR3: CASSAVGADTQYF
length: 14; size: .; V: TRBV7-9; J: TRBJ2-7; CDR3: CASSPNRGPYEQYF
length: 15; size: .; V: TRBV30; J: TRBJ2-2; CDR3: CAWSVGTSSTGELFF
length: 15; size: .; V: TRBV11-3; J: TRBJ2-1; CDR3: CASSYSGTSYNEQFF
length: 16; size: .; V: TRBV27; J: TRBJ1-5; CDR3: CASSPLGQGGNQPQHF
length: 13; size: once; V: TRBV18; J: TRBJ1-1; CDR3: CASSPRRNTEAFF
length: 17; size: .; V: TRBV9; J: TRBJ2-3; CDR3: CASSKTLADLHRDTQYF
length: 15; size: .; V: TRBV3-1/TRBV3-2; J: TRBJ1-3; CDR3: CASSRGTGPGNTIYF
length: 16; size: .; V: TRBV12-5; J: TRBJ2-1; CDR3: CASGSTRAGYNNEQFF
length: 14; size: few; V: TRBV7-2; J: TRBJ2-1; CDR3: CASSLHRDSNYQFF
length: 12; size: .; V: TRBV30; J: TRBJ1-2; CDR3: CARDTRGYGYTF
length: 13; size: .; V: TRBV7-2; J: TRBJ2-5; CDR3: CASSLTQQETQYF
length: 16; size: .; V: TRBV19; J: TRBJ1-5; CDR3: CASSILEPDRSQPQHF
length: 17; size: .; V: TRBV5-5; J: TRBJ2-1; CDR3: CASSPRGQASSYNEQFF
length: 16; size: .; V: TRBV2; J: TRBJ2-3; CDR3: CASSKDRGLRGDTQYF
length: 15; size: .; V: TRBV18; J: TRBJ2-1; CDR3: CASSPGTGKWNEQFF
length: 16; size: once; V: TRBV7-7; J: TRBJ2-5; CDR3: CASSLVPSGNGETQYF